This TCR beta chain was profiled in a study of blood T cell repertoires in COVID-19 (TCRdb year 2020). For the wider study: Collaborator samples came from the United States, Italy and Spain and covered acute and convalescent phases of COVID-19. The prospective study material was composed of cDNA or gDNA derived from T cells, B-cell-depleted T cells, or PBMCs. Subjects who had been exposed to COVID-19, were actively infected with it, or had recovered from it provided the deeply sampled blood TCRbeta repertoires that made up the dataset. The repertoires were released in a freely available public database intended as a resource for research on the immune response to SARS-CoV-2. The samples were drawn from two sources: the first 160 participants of the ongoing ImmuneRACE study, and 1,000 to 1,500 subjects contributed by 6 global collaborators. A de-identified subject ID, COVID-19 status, age in years and sex were almost always included in the sample metadata. Where HLA class I and class II types were available, the types were taken from metadata supplied by the sample provider, not from assay-based typing. The investigation overall reported the following: The quantity of clinical and demographic metadata differed by source and by participant and was supplied without curation.

The immunoSEQ Assay, a bias-controlled multiplex PCR, was used to amplify TCRbeta CDR3 regions from genomic DNA. Processing in the source paper ran as follows. The number of nucleated cells in each sample was estimated by amplification of reference gene primers within the assay. To quantify the absolute abundance of each unique TCRbeta CDR3 rearrangement, sequence reads were collapsed and filtered. For each sample, productive Simpson clonality was calculated by taking the square root of Simpson's diversity index across productive rearrangements. TCRdb took over this immuneACCESS table, retaining in-frame rearrangements with V and J assigned. Such tables are incomplete; in checked studies, under half of the missing clones stem from an unresolved V gene, and the remainder is unexplained. The V and J calls and clone size come from that table; D and trimming were worked out from the DNA. For this sample there are 84,000 or so clones; 75% to 85% appear just once. Roughly a third of the sample goes to the ten largest clones.

This clone was counted once. It lacks a known antigen. The sample holds no much larger clone one base away, and base qualities are not on file. In Seattle, one collaborating source enrolled patients while the infection was active and tracked those patients longitudinally over the course of disease. Collaborating institutions collected whole blood in K2EDTA tubes following their own protocols. For TCRbeta analysis, collaborator samples were shipped as frozen whole blood, as isolated PBMCs, or as DNA extracted from either sample type. Material for sequencing was peripheral blood. This clonotype was sampled from a man between 60 and 75 years old with COVID-19, enrolled during active disease.

The nucleotides are TGTGCCAGCAGTTACTCGCAGGGTGGAAACACCATATATTTT. This gives the protein CASSYSQGGNTIYF. This chain is built from TRBV6-5 and TRBJ1-3, and the D gene may be TRBD1, 5 bases matching. The germline ends are 6 bases apart after V is trimmed by 0 bases and J by 3 bases. From the germline V gene, CDR1 is MNHEY and CDR2 is SVGAGI. The CDR3 numbers 14 residues from cysteine through phenylalanine. Only CDR3 DNA remains: 42 bases, in frame from the first base.